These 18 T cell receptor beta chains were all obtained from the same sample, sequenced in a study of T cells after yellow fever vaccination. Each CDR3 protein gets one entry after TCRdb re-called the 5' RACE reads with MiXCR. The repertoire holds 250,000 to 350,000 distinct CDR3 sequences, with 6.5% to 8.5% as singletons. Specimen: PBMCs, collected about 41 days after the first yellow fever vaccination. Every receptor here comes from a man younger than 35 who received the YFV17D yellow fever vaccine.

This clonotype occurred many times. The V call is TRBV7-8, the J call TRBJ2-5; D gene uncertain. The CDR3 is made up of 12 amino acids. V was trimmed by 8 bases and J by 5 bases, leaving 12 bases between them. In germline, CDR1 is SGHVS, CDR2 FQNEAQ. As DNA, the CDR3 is TGTGCCAGCGCCCCGTTTGGGGAGACCCAGTACTTC. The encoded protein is CASAPFGETQYF.

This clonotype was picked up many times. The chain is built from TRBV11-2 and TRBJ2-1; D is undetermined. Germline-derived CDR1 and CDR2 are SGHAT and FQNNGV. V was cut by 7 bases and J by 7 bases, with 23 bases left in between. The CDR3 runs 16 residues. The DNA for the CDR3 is TGTGCCAGCACGACGGGCGTAGCCCGCCCATTAAATGAGCAGTTCTTC. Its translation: CASTTGVARPLNEQFF.

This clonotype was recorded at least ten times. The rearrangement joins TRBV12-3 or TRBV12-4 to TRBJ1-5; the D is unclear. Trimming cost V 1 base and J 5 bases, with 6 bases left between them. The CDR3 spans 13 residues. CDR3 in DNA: TGTGCCAGCAGTTTAGGAGGATATCAGCCCCAGCATTTT. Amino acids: CASSLGGYQPQHF.

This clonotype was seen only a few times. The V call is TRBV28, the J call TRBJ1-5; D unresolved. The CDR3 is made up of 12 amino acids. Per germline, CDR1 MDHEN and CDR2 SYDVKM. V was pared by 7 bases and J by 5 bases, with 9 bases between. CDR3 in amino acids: CASTRVDQPQHF. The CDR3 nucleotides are TGTGCCAGCACCCGGGTCGATCAGCCCCAGCATTTT.

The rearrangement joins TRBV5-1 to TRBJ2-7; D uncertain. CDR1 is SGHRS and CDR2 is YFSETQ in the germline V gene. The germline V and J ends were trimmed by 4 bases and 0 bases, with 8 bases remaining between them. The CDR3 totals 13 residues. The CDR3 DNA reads TGCGCCAGCAGCACTGCTATCTCCTACGAGCAGTACTTC. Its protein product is CASSTAISYEQYF.

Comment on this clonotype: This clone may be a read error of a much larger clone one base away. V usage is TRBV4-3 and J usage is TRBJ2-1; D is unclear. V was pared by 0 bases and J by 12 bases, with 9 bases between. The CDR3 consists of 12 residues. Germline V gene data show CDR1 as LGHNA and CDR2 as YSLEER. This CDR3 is CASSQDLVMQFF. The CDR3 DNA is TGCGCCAGCAGCCAAGATCTGGTCATGCAGTTCTTC.

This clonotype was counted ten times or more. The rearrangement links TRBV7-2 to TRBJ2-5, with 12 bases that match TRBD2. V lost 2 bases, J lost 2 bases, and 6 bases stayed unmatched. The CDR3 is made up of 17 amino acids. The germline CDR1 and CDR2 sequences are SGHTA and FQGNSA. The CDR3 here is CASSLSPSGGVQETQYF. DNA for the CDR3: TGTGCCAGCAGCTTAAGTCCTAGCGGGGGGGTACAAGAGACCCAGTACTTC.

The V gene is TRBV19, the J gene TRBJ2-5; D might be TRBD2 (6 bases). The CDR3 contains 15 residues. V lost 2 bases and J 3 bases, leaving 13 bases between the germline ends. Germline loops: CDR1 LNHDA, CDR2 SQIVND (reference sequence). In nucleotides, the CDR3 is TGTGCCAGTAGTATAAAAGGACTACCCAAAGAGACCCAGTACTTC. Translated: CASSIKGLPKETQYF.

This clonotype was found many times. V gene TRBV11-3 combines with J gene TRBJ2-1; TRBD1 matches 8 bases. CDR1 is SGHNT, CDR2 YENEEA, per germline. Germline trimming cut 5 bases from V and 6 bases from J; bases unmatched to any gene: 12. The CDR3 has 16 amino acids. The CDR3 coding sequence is TGTGCCAGCAGCGTAGCCGGGACAGGCGCACCCAATGAGCAGTTCTTC. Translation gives CASSVAGTGAPNEQFF.

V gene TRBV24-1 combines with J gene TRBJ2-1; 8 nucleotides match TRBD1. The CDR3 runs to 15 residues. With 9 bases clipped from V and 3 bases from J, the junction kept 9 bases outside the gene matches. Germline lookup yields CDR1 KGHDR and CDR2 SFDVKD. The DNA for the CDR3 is TGTGCCACCGCCCACAGGGGGATCCTCTACAATGAGCAGTTCTTC. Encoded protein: CATAHRGILYNEQFF.

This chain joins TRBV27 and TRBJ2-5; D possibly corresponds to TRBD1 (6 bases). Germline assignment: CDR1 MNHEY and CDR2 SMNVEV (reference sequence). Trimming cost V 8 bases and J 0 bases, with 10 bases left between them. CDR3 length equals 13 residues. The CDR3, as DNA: TGTGCCAGCCACGACAGGAACCAAGAGACCCAGTACTTC. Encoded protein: CASHDRNQETQYF.

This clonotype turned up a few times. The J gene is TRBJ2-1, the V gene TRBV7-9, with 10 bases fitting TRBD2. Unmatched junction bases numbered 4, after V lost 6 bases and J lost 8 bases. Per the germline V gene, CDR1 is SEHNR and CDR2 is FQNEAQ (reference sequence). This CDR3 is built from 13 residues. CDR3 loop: CASRERGGDEQFF. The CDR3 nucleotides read TGTGCCAGCAGGGAGCGGGGGGGCGATGAGCAGTTCTTC.

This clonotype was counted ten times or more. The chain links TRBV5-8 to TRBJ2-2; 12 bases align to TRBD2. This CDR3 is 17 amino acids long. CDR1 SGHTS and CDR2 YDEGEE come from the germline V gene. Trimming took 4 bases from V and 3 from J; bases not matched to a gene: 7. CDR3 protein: CASSGTSGGTYTGELFF. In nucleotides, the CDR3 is TGTGCCAGCAGCGGCACTAGCGGGGGGACTTACACCGGGGAGCTGTTTTTT.

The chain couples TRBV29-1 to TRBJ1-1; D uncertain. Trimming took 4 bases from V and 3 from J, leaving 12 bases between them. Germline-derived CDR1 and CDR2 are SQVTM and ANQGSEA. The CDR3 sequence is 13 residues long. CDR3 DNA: TGCAGCGTTGTCGGCGGGATCGACACTGAAGCTTTCTTT. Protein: CSVVGGIDTEAFF.

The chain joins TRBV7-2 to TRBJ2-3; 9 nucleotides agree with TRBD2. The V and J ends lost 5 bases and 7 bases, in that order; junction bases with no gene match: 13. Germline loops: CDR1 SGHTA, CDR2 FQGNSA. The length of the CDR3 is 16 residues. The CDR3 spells CASSPGGSGGGYTQYF. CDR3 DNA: TGTGCCAGCAGCCCAGGGGGTAGCGGGGGAGGGTATACGCAGTATTTT.

The CDR3 sequence is CASSMGRVNTEAFF. The CDR3 DNA follows: TGTGCCAGCAGCATGGGACGGGTGAACACTGAAGCTTTCTTT. This chain joins TRBV7-8 and TRBJ1-1, with D tentatively TRBD1 (5 bases). The germline CDR1 and CDR2 sequences are SGHVS and FQNEAQ. Trimming took 5 bases from V and 0 from J, leaving 10 bases between them. The CDR3 totals 14 residues.

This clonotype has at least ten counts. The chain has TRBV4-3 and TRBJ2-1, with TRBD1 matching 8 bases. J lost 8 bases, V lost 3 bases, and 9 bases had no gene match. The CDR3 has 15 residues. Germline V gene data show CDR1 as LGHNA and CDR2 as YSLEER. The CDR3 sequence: CASSQTTGVTDEQFF. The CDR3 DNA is TGCGCCAGCAGCCAGACGACAGGGGTAACTGATGAGCAGTTCTTC.

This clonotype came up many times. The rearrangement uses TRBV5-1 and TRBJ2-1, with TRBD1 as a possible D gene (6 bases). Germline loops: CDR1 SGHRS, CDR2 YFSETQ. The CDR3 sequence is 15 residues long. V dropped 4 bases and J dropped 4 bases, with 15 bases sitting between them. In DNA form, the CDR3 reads TGCGCCAGCAGCCCCGGACAGACTACTTACAATGAGCAGTTCTTC. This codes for CASSPGQTTYNEQFF. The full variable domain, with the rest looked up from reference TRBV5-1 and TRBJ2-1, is KAGVTQTPRYLIKTRGQQVTLSCSPISGHRSVSWYQQTPGQGLQFLFEYFSETQRNKGNFPGRFSGRQFSNSRSEMNVSTLELGDSALYLCASSPGQTTYNEQFFGPGTRLTVL.